This TCR beta chain is from a study of blood T cell repertoires in COVID-19. Looking at the study overall: Whether acute or convalescent, the COVID-19 samples came from the United States, Italy and Spain. PBMCs, B-cell-depleted T cells, or T cells were the source of the cDNA or gDNA that made up the material.

Authors' methods: Amplifying reference gene primers gave estimates of nucleated cell counts. TCRdb's copy holds only in-frame clones and misses some; the assay was immunoSEQ multiplex PCR. That table supplies the V and J calls and clone size; D and trimming were determined from the DNA. The sample lists tens of thousands of clones, 90% occurring once. The CDR3 spans 19 residues. J gave up 1 base and V 1 base, and 14 bases lay outside the gene matches. Germline lookup yields CDR1 MDHEN and CDR2 SYDVKM. This clone was seen a single time. This rearrangement joins TRBV28 to TRBJ2-5; 8 bases map to TRBD2. Sequencing used peripheral blood. The receptor was isolated from a man between 60 and 70 years old with active or convalescent COVID-19. CDR3 DNA: TGTGCCAGCAGTTTATACCCATCTACCGGGAGGGCCGTCCAAGAGACCCAGTACTTC. Translating gives CASSLYPSTGRAVQETQYF.